This T cell receptor beta chain appears in the sequencing data of a study of blood T cell repertoires in COVID-19. The Seattle patients, enrolled during active infection, were followed longitudinally. Measured with immunoSEQ multiplex PCR; TCRdb has only the in-frame clones, and not every one. The sample includes around 310,000 clones, around 91% seen only once; the top ten take 1%. Sequencing input: peripheral blood. This receptor was obtained from a woman aged 40 to 55 with COVID-19, enrolled during active disease.

The CDR3 region is CASSSTPLAGETQYF. DNA for the CDR3: TGCGCCAGCAGCTCCACCCCGCTAGCGGGAGAGACCCAGTACTTC. J is TRBJ2-5 and V is TRBV5-1; TRBD2 aligns across 8 bases. The CDR3 runs to 15 residues. J lost 4 bases, V lost 3 bases, and 8 bases had no gene match. CDR1 and CDR2 (germline): SGHRS, YFSETQ.